These T cell receptor beta chains were read from a single sample in a study of blood T cell repertoires in COVID-19. Sequenced by immunoSEQ multiplex PCR; TCRdb stores in-frame clones only, minus some. This table has about 94,000 clones, about 86% appearing once. Material for sequencing was peripheral blood. Every receptor here comes from a man between 60 and 75 years old with acute or convalescent COVID-19. Both conserved end residues are part of each CDR3. D genes are given only for firm matches. Only some rows state a clone size, as once, few, many or a class for expanded clones.

clone size: -; J gene: TRBJ1-5; V gene: TRBV7-9; D gene: -; CDR3 DNA: TGTGCCAGCAGTACTTCATCGGGGCGCGGGGAGCCCCAGCATTTT; CDR3 protein: CASSTSSGRGEPQHF
clone size: -; J gene: TRBJ2-1; V gene: TRBV19; D gene: TRBD2; CDR3 DNA: TGTGCCAGTAGTCCTAGCGGCCACAATGAGCAGTTCTTC; CDR3 protein: CASSPSGHNEQFF
clone size: -; J gene: TRBJ2-4; V gene: TRBV7-2; D gene: -; CDR3 DNA: TGTGCCAGCAGCGCCCTTCGGGGCAAAAACATTCAGTACTTC; CDR3 protein: CASSALRGKNIQYF
clone size: -; J gene: TRBJ1-1; V gene: TRBV7-6; D gene: -; CDR3 DNA: TGTGCCAGCAGACAGATGGAGGGCACTGAAGCTTTCTTT; CDR3 protein: CASRQMEGTEAFF
clone size: -; J gene: TRBJ1-2; V gene: TRBV3-1/TRBV3-2; D gene: TRBD1; CDR3 DNA: TGTGCCAGCAGCCCTTACCGACAGGGGTGGGGCTACACCTTC; CDR3 protein: CASSPYRQGWGYTF
clone size: -; J gene: TRBJ1-2; V gene: TRBV11-2; D gene: -; CDR3 DNA: TGTGCCAGCAGCCGTCTGGGGCACCAAGCTAACTATGGCTACACCTTC; CDR3 protein: CASSRLGHQANYGYTF
clone size: -; J gene: TRBJ2-7; V gene: TRBV7-2; D gene: TRBD2; CDR3 DNA: TGTGCCAGCAGCTTTGAGCGGGGGGGTTACGAGCAGTACTTC; CDR3 protein: CASSFERGGYEQYF
clone size: -; J gene: TRBJ2-7; V gene: TRBV4-2; D gene: -; CDR3 DNA: TGTGCCAGCAGCCAAGAGGGAGGCAGGGCTGGCTACGAGCAGTACTTC; CDR3 protein: CASSQEGGRAGYEQYF
clone size: once; J gene: TRBJ1-1; V gene: TRBV12-3/TRBV12-4; D gene: -; CDR3 DNA: TGTGCCAGCAGTTTTACAGCGAACACTGAAGCTTTCTTT; CDR3 protein: CASSFTANTEAFF
clone size: once; J gene: TRBJ1-3; V gene: TRBV19; D gene: -; CDR3 DNA: TGTGCCAGTAGGCGGGTCCCCGGGCCTGGAAACACCATATATTTT; CDR3 protein: CASRRVPGPGNTIYF
clone size: -; J gene: TRBJ1-1; V gene: TRBV18; D gene: -; CDR3 DNA: TGTGCCAGCTCATATACCCAGGAGGGAGTCACTGAAGCTTTCTTT; CDR3 protein: CASSYTQEGVTEAFF
clone size: -; J gene: TRBJ1-1; V gene: TRBV5-1; D gene: TRBD1; CDR3 DNA: TGCGCCAGCAGCCTGGGACAGATGAACACTGAAGCTTTCTTT; CDR3 protein: CASSLGQMNTEAFF
clone size: -; J gene: TRBJ1-5; V gene: TRBV7-2; D gene: -; CDR3 DNA: TGTGCCAGCAGCTTAGGCAGGGCTAGCAATCAGCCCCAGCATTTT; CDR3 protein: CASSLGRASNQPQHF
clone size: -; J gene: TRBJ1-5; V gene: TRBV4-1; D gene: TRBD1; CDR3 DNA: TGCGCCAGCAGCCCTCAGAGGCGAGACAGGGACCATCAGCCCCAGCATTTT; CDR3 protein: CASSPQRRDRDHQPQHF
clone size: few; J gene: TRBJ1-1; V gene: TRBV3-1/TRBV3-2; D gene: TRBD1; CDR3 DNA: TGTGCCAGCAGCCGAGCCGGGACAGGGGGCACTGAAGCTTTCTTT; CDR3 protein: CASSRAGTGGTEAFF
clone size: -; J gene: TRBJ1-2; V gene: TRBV21-1; D gene: -; CDR3 DNA: TGTGCCAGCAGCCCTCACCCGCGGGGCAGCTATGGCTACACCTTC; CDR3 protein: CASSPHPRGSYGYTF
clone size: -; J gene: TRBJ2-7; V gene: TRBV19; D gene: -; CDR3 DNA: TGTGCCAGTAGTAGGACAGTTAGCTACGAGCAGTACTTC; CDR3 protein: CASSRTVSYEQYF
clone size: few; J gene: TRBJ1-2; V gene: TRBV2; D gene: -; CDR3 DNA: TGTGCCAGCAGTGGTTCTTTCTATGGCTACACCTTC; CDR3 protein: CASSGSFYGYTF
clone size: -; J gene: TRBJ2-1; V gene: TRBV10-1; D gene: TRBD1; CDR3 DNA: TGCGCCAGCAGTGAACGACAGGGATCCTACAATGAGCAGTTCTTC; CDR3 protein: CASSERQGSYNEQFF
clone size: -; J gene: TRBJ2-3; V gene: TRBV6-5; D gene: -; CDR3 DNA: TGTGCCAGCAGCCGGGTCCACACAGATACGCAGTATTTT; CDR3 protein: CASSRVHTDTQYF
clone size: -; J gene: TRBJ1-1; V gene: TRBV7-2; D gene: -; CDR3 DNA: TGTGCCAGCACCCAGAGGGGGGGAAGCACTGAAGCTTTCTTT; CDR3 protein: CASTQRGGSTEAFF
clone size: -; J gene: TRBJ2-5; V gene: TRBV10-3; D gene: TRBD2; CDR3 DNA: TGTGCCATCAGTGAGTCGAGACTAGCGGGGTTCCTACAAGAGACCCAGTACTTC; CDR3 protein: CAISESRLAGFLQETQYF
clone size: -; J gene: TRBJ2-6; V gene: TRBV13; D gene: -; CDR3 DNA: TGTGCCAGCAGCTTAGATCGTGGGGCCAACGTCCTGACTTTC; CDR3 protein: CASSLDRGANVLTF
clone size: -; J gene: TRBJ2-7; V gene: TRBV9; D gene: -; CDR3 DNA: TGTGCCAGCAGCGCGCCTGGAGCCTACGAGCAGTACTTC; CDR3 protein: CASSAPGAYEQYF
clone size: -; J gene: TRBJ1-2; V gene: TRBV20-1; D gene: -; CDR3 DNA: TGCAGTGCTTCCAATCAGAAGAGCTACACCTTC; CDR3 protein: CSASNQKSYTF
clone size: few; J gene: TRBJ1-5; V gene: TRBV7-9; D gene: -; CDR3 DNA: TGTGCCAGCAGCACACAGGGCGATCAGCCCCAGCATTTT; CDR3 protein: CASSTQGDQPQHF